This TCR beta chain was found in a study of T cells after yellow fever vaccination. TCR cDNA, made by 5'RACE template switching, carried an added universal primer site and UMIs. In TCRdb, the 5' RACE reads were re-called with MiXCR into one record per CDR3 protein. The sample contains a few hundred thousand distinct CDR3 sequences, 8.7% of which appear only once. V trimming: 6 bases; J trimming: 4 bases; junction bases outside the gene matches: 6. Germline CDR1 and CDR2: DFQATT and SNEGSKA (reference sequence). CDR3 length equals 13 residues. This receptor was identified in a man aged 18 to 30 who received the YFV17D yellow fever vaccine. This specimen consisted of PBMCs, obtained on the day of the first yellow fever vaccination. The V and J genes are TRBV20-1 and TRBJ2-1; 7 bases map to TRBD1. The CDR3 DNA follows: TGCAGTGCCAGTGAGGGACAGTACAATGAGCAGTTCTTC. This codes for CSASEGQYNEQFF.